Following are 29 T cell receptor beta chains from one sample sequenced in a study of radiation and T cells in renal cell carcinoma. Here immunoSEQ multiplex PCR was the method, and the copy in TCRdb shows in-frame clones only, minus some. The sample consists of approximately 120,000 clones, around 81% of them appearing once. Time point given: blood 2 weeks post-SBRT. Treatment noted: 15 Gy SBRT to primary tumor, nephrectomy 4 weeks later. The sample here was blood, taken from a patient whose treatment included radiotherapy and nephrectomy. Every receptor here comes from a man in his fifties with renal cell carcinoma.

At least ten counts were recorded for this clone. J is TRBJ2-7 and V is TRBV28; 7 bases agree with TRBD1. Losses at the gene ends were 4 bases for V and 4 bases for J; bases not matched to a gene: 1. In germline, CDR1 is MDHEN, CDR2 SYDVKM. CDR3 length: 12 amino acids. The CDR3 sequence is CASSSTGYEQYF. DNA for the CDR3: TGTGCCAGCAGTTCGACAGGGTACGAGCAGTACTTC.

CDR3 amino acids: CASSIDRMPASYTF. The DNA for the CDR3 is TGTGCCAGTAGTATAGATCGCATGCCTGCATCCTACACCTTC. The rearrangement uses TRBV19 and TRBJ1-2; D remains ambiguous. Trimming removed 0 bases from V and 10 bases from J, with 15 bases in between. CDR3 size: 14 residues. Germline V gene sequence: CDR1 LNHDA, CDR2 SQIVND (reference sequence). Full variable domain (rest looked up from reference TRBV19 and TRBJ1-2): DGGITQSPKYLFRKEGQNVTLSCEQNLNHDAMYWYRQDPGQGLRLIYYSQIVNDFQKGDIAEGYSVSREKKESFPLTVTSAQKNPTAFYLCASSIDRMPASYTFGSGTRLTVV.

In DNA form, the CDR3 reads TGCGCCAGCAGCCACCCTCAGGCCGCGGCCATAGAAAACACAGATACGCAGTATTTT. It translates to CASSHPQAAAIENTDTQYF. The genes are TRBV5-1 and TRBJ2-3; D is undetermined. The V end was cut by 4 bases, the J end by 2 bases, with 26 bases between. This CDR3 is built from 19 residues. The V gene's germline CDR1 is SGHRS and CDR2 YFSETQ.

The chain uses TRBV27 and TRBJ1-2; D perhaps matches TRBD1 (5 bases). Trimming stripped 2 bases from V and 4 bases from J, with 11 bases between. CDR3 size: 14 residues. CDR1 and CDR2 (germline): MNHEY, SMNVEV (reference sequence). This CDR3 reads CASSLDDRSYGYTF. CDR3 nucleotides: TGTGCCAGCAGTTTAGACGACAGATCCTATGGCTACACCTTC.

In its sample, this clone was seen a few times. Other nucleotide sequences from this sample produce the same CDR3. The chain has TRBV9 and TRBJ1-1; D unclear. The CDR3 is made up of 13 amino acids. The V end lost 0 bases, the J end lost 1 base, and 4 bases lay between the germline ends. Germline V gene lookup returns CDR1 SGDLS and CDR2 YYNGEE. The DNA of the CDR3 is TGTGCCAGCAGCGTAGAATCGAACACTGAAGCTTTCTTT. It yields the protein CASSVESNTEAFF.

V usage is TRBV7-8 and J usage is TRBJ2-5; TRBD2 matches 8 bases. Germline assignment: CDR1 SGHVS and CDR2 FQNEAQ. This CDR3 comprises 16 residues. After removal of 5 bases from V and 2 bases from J, the junction contained 10 bases not matched to a gene. CDR3 region: CASSRTSGAKQETQYF. The CDR3 DNA sequence: TGTGCCAGCAGCCGTACTAGCGGCGCGAAACAAGAGACCCAGTACTTC.

The chain is built from TRBV5-1 and TRBJ2-1; D remains ambiguous. Germline values: CDR1 SGHRS, CDR2 YFSETQ. The CDR3 has 14 residues. The V end was cut by 4 bases, the J end by 0 bases, with 8 bases between. The CDR3 region is CASSLTVSYNEQFF. The CDR3 coding sequence is TGCGCCAGCAGCCTGACTGTCTCCTACAATGAGCAGTTCTTC.

The V gene is TRBV7-6, the J gene TRBJ2-3; TRBD2 might be the D (5 bases). V dropped 0 bases and J dropped 4 bases, with 8 bases sitting between them. Germline V gene sequence: CDR1 SGHVS, CDR2 FNYEAQ. The CDR3 spans 14 residues. In DNA form, the CDR3 reads TGTGCCAGCAGCTTAGCGGGAGTAGCAGATACGCAGTATTTT. Translating it yields CASSLAGVADTQYF.

The rearrangement uses TRBV4-2 and TRBJ2-1; 8 bases map to TRBD2. V was pared by 2 bases and J by 4 bases, with 10 bases of the junction left unmatched. The germline V gene has CDR1 LGHNA and CDR2 YNFKEQ. This CDR3 region has 17 residues. CDR3 DNA: TGTGCCAGCAGCCAAACCTTGACTAGCGATAATTACAATGAGCAGTTCTTC. This translates into CASSQTLTSDNYNEQFF.

This clone was seen a handful of times. The chain combines TRBV20-1 with TRBJ1-1; D gene unclear. The CDR3 spans 11 residues. The V gene's germline CDR1 is DFQATT and CDR2 SNEGSKA (reference sequence). V was cut by 4 bases and J by 6 bases, with 9 bases left in between. The CDR3 DNA sequence: TGCAGTGCTACCGAGGGTCCTGAAGCTTTCTTT. It encodes CSATEGPEAFF.

The rearrangement uses TRBV7-9 and TRBJ1-6; the D is unclear. The germline V gene has CDR1 SEHNR and CDR2 FQNEAQ (reference sequence). The CDR3 has 14 amino acids. Trimming removed 8 bases from V and 0 bases from J, with 8 bases in between. The chain's CDR3 is CASSASSYNSPLHF. The CDR3 DNA reads TGTGCCAGCTCTGCAAGCTCCTATAATTCACCCCTCCACTTT.

The V call is TRBV7-8, the J call TRBJ2-7, with TRBD1 matching over 7 bases. CDR3 size: 13 residues. The V segment lost 5 bases and the J segment 6 bases; nucleotides outside the gene matches: 7. Germline assignment: CDR1 SGHVS and CDR2 FQNEAQ. The CDR3: CASSPTGYSEQYF. The CDR3 DNA sequence: TGTGCCAGCAGCCCGACAGGGTATTCCGAGCAGTACTTC.

The V gene is TRBV27, the J gene TRBJ2-5; 11 bases agree with TRBD2. The CDR3 is 16 residues long. V was clipped by 6 bases and J by 5 bases; unmatched bases: 11. Germline lookup yields CDR1 MNHEY and CDR2 SMNVEV (reference sequence). CDR3 amino acids: CASRLAGATKGETQYF. The CDR3, as DNA: TGTGCCAGCAGACTAGCGGGAGCAACCAAGGGGGAGACCCAGTACTTC.

This clone showed up just a few times. CDR3 region: CASSAMKGTEAFF. The DNA for the CDR3 is TGTGCCAGCAGTGCTATGAAGGGCACTGAAGCTTTCTTT. The chain carries TRBV6-4 and TRBJ1-1; D is uncertain. There are 13 residues in the CDR3. Trimming left V 4 bases short and J 4 bases short, with 10 bases between. Germline V gene sequence: CDR1 MRHNA, CDR2 SNTAGT.

The gene calls are TRBV29-1 and TRBJ1-1, with 7 bases lining up with TRBD1. This CDR3 is 13 amino acids long. J lost 1 base, V lost 2 bases, and 1 base had no gene match. Germline CDR1 SQVTM, CDR2 ANQGSEA. Here the CDR3 reads CSVEQGGNTEAFF. DNA of the CDR3: TGCAGCGTTGAACAGGGGGGGAACACTGAAGCTTTCTTT.

J is TRBJ2-5 and V is TRBV7-2; 8 bases are a match to TRBD2. The CDR3 loop spans 13 amino acids. CDR1 and CDR2 (germline): SGHTA, FQGNSA. Trimming removed 3 bases from V and 5 bases from J; junction bases left unmatched: 2. CDR3 loop: CASSFGGGETQYF. CDR3 nucleotide sequence: TGTGCCAGCAGCTTCGGCGGGGGGGAGACCCAGTACTTC.

The chain carries TRBV16 and TRBJ2-7, with D uncertain. Per germline, CDR1 KGHSY and CDR2 FQNENV. Trimming cost V 0 bases and J 3 bases, with 6 bases left between them. The CDR3 contains 13 residues. This CDR3 is CASSQSGNYEQYF. CDR3 nucleotide sequence: TGTGCCAGCAGCCAATCGGGCAACTACGAGCAGTACTTC.

The V call is TRBV5-1, the J call TRBJ2-3; D remains ambiguous. Trimming removed 4 bases at V and 0 bases at J, with 12 bases between. This CDR3 has 15 amino acids. Germline CDR1 SGHRS, CDR2 YFSETQ. CDR3 bases: TGCGCCAGCAGCGCGTCCGTCGGCAGCACAGATACGCAGTATTTT. Translated: CASSASVGSTDTQYF.

This rearrangement joins TRBV5-1 to TRBJ2-7; 9 bases line up with TRBD1. The CDR3 runs to 14 residues. Germline V lookup: CDR1 SGHRS, CDR2 YFSETQ. V lost 4 bases to trimming and J lost 5 bases; unmatched junction nucleotides: 7. CDR3 amino acids: CASSQGQGRNEQYF. The CDR3, as DNA: TGCGCCAGCAGCCAGGGACAGGGTAGGAACGAGCAGTACTTC. The whole variable domain, filled in from reference TRBV5-1 and TRBJ2-7, reads KAGVTQTPRYLIKTRGQQVTLSCSPISGHRSVSWYQQTPGQGLQFLFEYFSETQRNKGNFPGRFSGRQFSNSRSEMNVSTLELGDSALYLCASSQGQGRNEQYFGPGTRLTVT.

This clone was detected once. This chain connects TRBV2 to TRBJ2-1; the D is unclear. Germline CDR1 is SNHLY and CDR2 is FYNNEI. CDR3 length equals 17 residues. V lost 2 bases and J lost 0, with 14 bases in between. Here the CDR3 reads CASSEMGGLSSYNEQFF. Written as DNA, the CDR3 is TGTGCCAGCAGTGAAATGGGCGGCCTGAGCTCCTACAATGAGCAGTTCTTC.

This chain links TRBV7-9 with TRBJ1-2; unclear D gene. Per germline, CDR1 SEHNR and CDR2 FQNEAQ (reference sequence). There are 15 residues in the CDR3. Trimming took 2 bases from V and 4 from J, leaving 14 bases between them. This chain's CDR3 is CASSLYLTASYGYTF. CDR3 nucleotide sequence: TGTGCCAGCAGCTTATACCTAACGGCGTCCTATGGCTACACCTTC. Combining the CDR3 with reference TRBV7-9 and TRBJ1-2 gives the whole variable domain DTGVSQNPRHKITKRGQNVTFRCDPISEHNRLYWYRQTLGQGPEFLTYFQNEAQLEKSRLLSDRFSAERPKGSFSTLEIQRTEQGDSAMYLCASSLYLTASYGYTFGSGTRLTVV.

V and J are TRBV4-1 and TRBJ1-5; 8 bases agree with TRBD1. Germline values: CDR1 MGHRA, CDR2 YSYEKL. This CDR3 is 18 amino acids long. The ends lost 1 base at V and 0 bases at J; junction bases unmatched: 8. Here the CDR3 reads CASSQGQMTGDSNQPQHF. The CDR3 nucleotides are TGCGCCAGCAGCCAAGGCCAGATGACAGGGGATAGCAATCAGCCCCAGCATTTT.

The chain is built from TRBV5-1 and TRBJ2-5, with D tentatively TRBD1 or TRBD2 (5 bases each). Trimming took 0 bases from V and 5 from J, leaving 11 bases between them. Per the germline V gene, CDR1 is SGHRS and CDR2 is YFSETQ. CDR3 length: 14 amino acids. The CDR3 DNA reads as TGCGCCAGCAGCTTGGATTCAGGGACGGAGACCCAGTACTTC. This sequence encodes CASSLDSGTETQYF.

The chain's CDR3 is CASSQSRENYGYTF. CDR3 coding DNA: TGCGCCAGCAGCCAGAGCAGAGAGAACTATGGCTACACCTTC. The chain links TRBV4-3 to TRBJ1-2, with D unclear. Trimming removed 3 bases at V and 2 bases at J, with 10 bases between. Germline CDR1 is LGHNA and CDR2 is YSLEER. The CDR3 runs to 14 residues.

CDR3 sequence reads: CASKIRASALAGDEQFF. The CDR3 bases are TGTGCCAGCAAGATCCGTGCTAGCGCACTAGCGGGAGACGAGCAGTTCTTC. The chain employs TRBV2 and TRBJ2-1; 11 bases are a match to TRBD2. The ends lost 7 bases at V and 10 bases at J; junction bases unmatched: 18. The CDR3 has 17 amino acids. Germline CDR1 reads SNHLY; CDR2 reads FYNNEI.

The V and J genes are TRBV28 and TRBJ2-1, with 10 bases fitting TRBD2. Germline V gene lookup returns CDR1 MDHEN and CDR2 SYDVKM. J was trimmed by 9 bases and V by 3 bases; bases with no gene match: 5. This CDR3 has 14 residues. The CDR3 DNA reads TGTGCCAGCAGTTTGCTAGCGGGAGAGGGTGAGCAGTTCTTC. Translation gives CASSLLAGEGEQFF.

The chain joins TRBV6-5 to TRBJ1-1, with 7 bases matching TRBD1. CDR1 is MNHEY and CDR2 is SVGAGI in the germline V gene. The CDR3 extends over 12 amino acids. Germline trimming cut 5 bases from V and 10 bases from J; bases unmatched to any gene: 7. CDR3 region: CASSVYRGRAFF. CDR3 nucleotides: TGTGCCAGCAGTGTCTACAGGGGTCGAGCTTTCTTT.

This chain links TRBV11-3 with TRBJ2-1; TRBD2 agrees at 10 bases. The CDR3 is made up of 15 amino acids. V was clipped by 4 bases and J by 9 bases; unmatched bases: 9. The germline CDR1 and CDR2 sequences are SGHNT and YENEEA. CDR3 nucleotides: TGTGCCAGCAGCTCGGGCGGACTAGCGGCCTCTGAGCAGTTCTTC. It is translated as CASSSGGLAASEQFF.

In the case of this clone: An end of the junction does not agree with germline; a read error may underlie this. The chain employs TRBV25-1 and TRBJ2-3; either TRBD1 or TRBD2 may supply D (7 bases each). CDR1 MGHDK and CDR2 SYGVNS come from the germline V gene. The CDR3 has 13 amino acids. For the CDR3, the DNA is TGTGCCAGCAGTCTCTCCTTGGGAGGGGGCTTCGATTTT. Protein product: CASSLSLGGGFDF.